Listed here is a single TCR beta chain. Its antigen is not known. Germline lookup yields CDR1 SNHLY and CDR2 FYNNEI. This CDR3 is 16 amino acids long. V lost 0 bases to trimming and J lost 9 bases, with 18 bases between them. These data originate in a study of OX40 agonist ivuxolimab in advanced cancers. Overall study context: The dose-escalation cohort was about 83% male, with a mean age of around 60 years, ranging roughly 20 to 90. Three patients got partial responses; one had hepatocellular carcinoma and two had cutaneous melanoma.

Libraries were prepared by immunoSEQ multiplex PCR; TCRdb keeps only in-frame clonotypes and omits some of them. In the table there are some 70,000 clones, around 85% of which are singletons. Findings and caveats of the study: Antigen targets of the expanded peripheral T cells went undetermined.

V is TRBV2 and J is TRBJ1-5; D not resolved. The specimen comprised CD4+ or CD8+ T cells sorted from blood, sampled in a trial of the OX40 agonist ivuxolimab. The sequence derives from an adult with an advanced solid tumor such as melanoma, head and neck, liver or kidney cancer. The CDR3 DNA reads as TGTGCCAGCAGTGAAGCGCTTTCTAAGGTCACTGGGCCCCAGCATTTT. It specifies CASSEALSKVTGPQHF.